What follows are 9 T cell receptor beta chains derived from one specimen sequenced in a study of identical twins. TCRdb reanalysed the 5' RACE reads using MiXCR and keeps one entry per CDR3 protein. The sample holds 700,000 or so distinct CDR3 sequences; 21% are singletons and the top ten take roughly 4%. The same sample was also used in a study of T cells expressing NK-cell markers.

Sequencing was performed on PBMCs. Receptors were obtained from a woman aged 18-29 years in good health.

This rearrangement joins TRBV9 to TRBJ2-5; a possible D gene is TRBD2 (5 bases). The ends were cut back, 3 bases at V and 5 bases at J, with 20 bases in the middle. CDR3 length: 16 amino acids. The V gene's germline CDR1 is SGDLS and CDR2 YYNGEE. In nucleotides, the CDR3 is TGTGCCAGCAGCGGGGTGGGCCGTCACGGGGAGGAGACCCAGTACTTC. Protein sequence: CASSGVGRHGEETQYF.

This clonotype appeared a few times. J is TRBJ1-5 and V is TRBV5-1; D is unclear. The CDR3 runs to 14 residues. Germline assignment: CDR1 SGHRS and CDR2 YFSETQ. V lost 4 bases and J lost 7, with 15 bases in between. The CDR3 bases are TGCGCCAGCAGCCGGACCGGCTCGGGGCAGCCCCAGCATTTT. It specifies CASSRTGSGQPQHF.

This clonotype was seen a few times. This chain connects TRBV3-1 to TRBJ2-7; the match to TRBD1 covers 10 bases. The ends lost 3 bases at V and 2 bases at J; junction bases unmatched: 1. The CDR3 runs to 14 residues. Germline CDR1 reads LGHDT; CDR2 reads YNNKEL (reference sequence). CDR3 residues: CASSQGTGAYEQYF. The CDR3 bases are TGTGCCAGCAGCCAGGGGACAGGGGCCTACGAGCAGTACTTC.

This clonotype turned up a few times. This CDR3 reads CSARPPTSGRTEQFF. For the CDR3, the DNA is TGCAGTGCTAGACCCCCCACTAGCGGGAGGACTGAGCAGTTCTTC. J is TRBJ2-1 and V is TRBV20-1; TRBD2 aligns across 12 bases. The trim removed 2 bases at V and 9 bases at J, leaving 8 bases unmatched. This CDR3 is built from 15 residues. Germline loops: CDR1 DFQATT, CDR2 SNEGSKA (reference sequence).

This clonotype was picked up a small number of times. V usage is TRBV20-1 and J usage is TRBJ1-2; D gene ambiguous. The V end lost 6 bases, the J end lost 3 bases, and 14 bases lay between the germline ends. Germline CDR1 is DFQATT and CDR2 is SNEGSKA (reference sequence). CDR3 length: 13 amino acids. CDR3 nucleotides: TGCAGTGCCTCTTCCGACTTAGACTATGGCTACACCTTC. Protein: CSASSDLDYGYTF.

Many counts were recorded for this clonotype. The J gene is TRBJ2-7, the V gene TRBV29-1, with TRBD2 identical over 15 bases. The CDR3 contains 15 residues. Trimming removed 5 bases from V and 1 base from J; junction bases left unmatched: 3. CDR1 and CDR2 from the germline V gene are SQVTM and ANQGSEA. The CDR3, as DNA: TGCAGCGTTCCTGGACTAGCGGGAGGGTCCTACGAGCAGTACTTC. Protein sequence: CSVPGLAGGSYEQYF.

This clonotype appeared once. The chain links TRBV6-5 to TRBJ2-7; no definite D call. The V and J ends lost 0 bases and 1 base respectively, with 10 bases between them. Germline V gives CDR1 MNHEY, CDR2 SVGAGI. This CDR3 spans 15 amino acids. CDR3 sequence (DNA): TGTGCCAGCAGTTACTCCCGGATTCTTTCCTACGAGCAGTACTTC. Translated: CASSYSRILSYEQYF.

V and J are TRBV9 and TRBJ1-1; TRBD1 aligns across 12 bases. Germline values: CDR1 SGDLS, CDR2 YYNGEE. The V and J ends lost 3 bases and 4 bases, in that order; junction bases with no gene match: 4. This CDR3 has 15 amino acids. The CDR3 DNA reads TGTGCCAGCAGCGCGGGACAGGGGGCGGTCACTGAAGCTTTCTTT. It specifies CASSAGQGAVTEAFF.

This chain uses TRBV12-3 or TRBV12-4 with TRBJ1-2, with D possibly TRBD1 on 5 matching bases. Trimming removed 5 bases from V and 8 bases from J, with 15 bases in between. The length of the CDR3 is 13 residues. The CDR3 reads CASSLPGGLGYTF. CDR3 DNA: TGTGCCAGCAGTCTCCCTGGGGGATTAGGCTACACCTTC.